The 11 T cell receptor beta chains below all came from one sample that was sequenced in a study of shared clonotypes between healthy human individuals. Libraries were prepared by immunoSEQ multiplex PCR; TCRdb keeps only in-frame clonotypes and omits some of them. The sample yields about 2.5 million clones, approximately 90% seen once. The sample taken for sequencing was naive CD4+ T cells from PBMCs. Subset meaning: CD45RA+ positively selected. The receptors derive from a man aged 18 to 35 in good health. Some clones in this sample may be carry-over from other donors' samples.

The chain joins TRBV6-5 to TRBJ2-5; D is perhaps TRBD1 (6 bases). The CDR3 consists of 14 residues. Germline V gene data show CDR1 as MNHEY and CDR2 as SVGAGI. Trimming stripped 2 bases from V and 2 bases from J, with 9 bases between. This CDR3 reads CASSYGDIQETQYF. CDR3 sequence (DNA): TGTGCCAGCAGTTACGGGGACATACAAGAGACCCAGTACTTC.

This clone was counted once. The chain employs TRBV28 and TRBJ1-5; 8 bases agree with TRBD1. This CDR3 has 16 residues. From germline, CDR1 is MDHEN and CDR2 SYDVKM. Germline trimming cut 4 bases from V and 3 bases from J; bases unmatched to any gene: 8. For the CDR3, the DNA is TGTGCCAGCAGTTCTCTCCCGGGACAGGCCAATCAGCCCCAGCATTTT. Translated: CASSSLPGQANQPQHF. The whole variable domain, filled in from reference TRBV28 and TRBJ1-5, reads DVKVTQSSRYLVKRTGEKVFLECVQDMDHENMFWYRQDPGLGLRLIYFSYDVKMKEKGDIPEGYSVSREKKERFSLILESASTNQTSMYLCASSSLPGQANQPQHFGDGTRLSIL.

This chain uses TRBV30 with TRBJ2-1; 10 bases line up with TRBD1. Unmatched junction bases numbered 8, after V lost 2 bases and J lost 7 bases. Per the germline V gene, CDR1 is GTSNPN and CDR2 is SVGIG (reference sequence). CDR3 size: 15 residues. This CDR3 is CAWSTGTGVVNEQFF. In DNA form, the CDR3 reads TGTGCCTGGAGTACCGGGACAGGGGTCGTAAATGAGCAGTTCTTC.

DNA of the CDR3: TGTGCCAGCGTACCAGGGGGCATTCGCAATCAGCCCCAGCATTTT. Translated: CASVPGGIRNQPQHF. V is TRBV28 and J is TRBJ1-5, with TRBD1 matching 8 bases. With 8 bases clipped from V and 2 bases from J, the junction kept 8 bases outside the gene matches. The germline gives CDR1 MDHEN, CDR2 SYDVKM. The CDR3 consists of 15 residues.

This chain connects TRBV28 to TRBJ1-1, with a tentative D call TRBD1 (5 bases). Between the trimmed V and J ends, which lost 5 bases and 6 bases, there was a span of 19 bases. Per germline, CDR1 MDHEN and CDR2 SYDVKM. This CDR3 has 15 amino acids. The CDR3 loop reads CASSHPGTALAEAFF. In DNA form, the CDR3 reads TGTGCCAGCAGTCACCCCGGGACCGCCTTGGCTGAAGCTTTCTTT.

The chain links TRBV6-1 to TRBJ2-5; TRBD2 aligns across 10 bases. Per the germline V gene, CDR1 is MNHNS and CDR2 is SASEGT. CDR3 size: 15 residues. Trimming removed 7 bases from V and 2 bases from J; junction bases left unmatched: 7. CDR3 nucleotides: TGTGCCAGCACCACGGGACTAGCGCAACAAGAGACCCAGTACTTC. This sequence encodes CASTTGLAQQETQYF.

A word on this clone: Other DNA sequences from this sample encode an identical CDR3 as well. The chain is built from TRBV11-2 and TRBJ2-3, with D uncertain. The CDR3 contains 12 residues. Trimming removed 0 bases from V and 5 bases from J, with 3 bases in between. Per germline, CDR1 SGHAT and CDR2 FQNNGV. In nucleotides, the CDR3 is TGTGCCAGCAGCTTAGACGGAGATACGCAGTATTTT. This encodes CASSLDGDTQYF.

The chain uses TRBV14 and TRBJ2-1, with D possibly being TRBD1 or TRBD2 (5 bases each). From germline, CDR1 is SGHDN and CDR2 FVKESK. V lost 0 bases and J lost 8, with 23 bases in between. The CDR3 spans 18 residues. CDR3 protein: CASSQDLGTGPSRDEQFF. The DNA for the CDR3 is TGTGCCAGCAGCCAAGATCTGGGGACGGGACCCTCGAGGGATGAGCAGTTCTTC.

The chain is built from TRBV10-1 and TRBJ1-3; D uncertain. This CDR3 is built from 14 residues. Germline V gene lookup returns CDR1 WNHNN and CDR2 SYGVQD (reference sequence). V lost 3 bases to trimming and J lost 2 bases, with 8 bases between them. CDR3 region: CASSDPGTGNTIYF. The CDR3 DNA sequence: TGCGCCAGCAGTGATCCAGGAACTGGAAACACCATATATTTT.

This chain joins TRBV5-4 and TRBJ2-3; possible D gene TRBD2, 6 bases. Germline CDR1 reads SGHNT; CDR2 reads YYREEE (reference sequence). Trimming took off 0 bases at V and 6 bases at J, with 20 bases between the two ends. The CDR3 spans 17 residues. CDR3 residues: CASSLGGYRELGDTQYF. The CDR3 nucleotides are TGTGCCAGCAGCTTGGGAGGGTACCGGGAGCTCGGGGATACGCAGTATTTT.

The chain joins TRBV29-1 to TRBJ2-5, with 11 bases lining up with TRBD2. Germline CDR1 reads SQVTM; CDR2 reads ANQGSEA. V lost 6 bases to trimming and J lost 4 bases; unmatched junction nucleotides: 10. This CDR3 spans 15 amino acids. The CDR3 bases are TGCAGCGTCCGAGGGCGTAGCGGGAGGGGAGAGACCCAGTACTTC. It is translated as CSVRGRSGRGETQYF.